Below are 31 T cell receptor beta chains sequenced from a single sample in a study of regulatory T cells in long-lasting Graves disease. HTBI primers from iRepertoire and Arm-PCR of CDR3 regions yielded the TCR beta libraries. TCRdb re-called the multiplex PCR reads through MiXCR, storing one row per CDR3 protein. Of some 280,000 distinct CDR3 sequences in the sample, 20% to 25% are singletons; the top ten hold approximately 53%. Time point of the sample: persistent/refractory GD, antithyroid drugs over 5 years with positive TRAb. The authors made the TCR library using RNA they extracted from PBMCs. The sequenced sample was peripheral blood mononuclear cells (PBMCs), obtained when the disease was refractory, from a patient treated with antithyroid drugs. These receptors were taken from a female donor with Graves disease.

This clonotype has more than one count but fewer than ten. Here the CDR3 reads CASSVVGGQETQYF. CDR3 DNA: TGTGCCAGCAGCGTAGTAGGGGGCCAAGAGACCCAGTACTTC. The chain has TRBV9 and TRBJ2-5, with D possibly TRBD1 on 6 matching bases. Trimming shortened V by 0 bases and J by 1 base, and 7 bases separated the two germline ends. Germline V gene data show CDR1 as SGDLS and CDR2 as YYNGEE. The CDR3 has 14 amino acids.

V gene TRBV19 combines with J gene TRBJ2-5, with 7 nucleotides matching TRBD2. V dropped 4 bases and J dropped 1; count of bases not matched to a gene: 3. The CDR3 is 14 residues long. CDR1 and CDR2 from the germline V gene are LNHDA and SQIVND (reference sequence). The CDR3 is CASSTGGIQETQYF. For the CDR3, the DNA is TGTGCCAGTAGTACGGGAGGTATCCAAGAGACCCAGTACTTC.

With respect to this clonotype: One base away lies a much larger clone, so this may be a sequencing read error. This chain joins TRBV6-5 and TRBJ1-1; no reliable D call. The germline V gene encodes CDR1 MNHEY and CDR2 SVGAGI. CDR3 length: 15 amino acids. In nucleotides, the CDR3 is TGTGTCAGCAGTTTATTACGACGGGTGAACACTGAAGCTTTCTTT. Amino acid sequence: CVSSLLRRVNTEAFF.

The sample holds many counts of this clonotype. V usage is TRBV11-2 and J usage is TRBJ2-1, with 7 positions matching TRBD2. After removal of 1 base from V and 2 bases from J, the junction contained 8 bases not matched to a gene. This CDR3 is built from 17 residues. CDR1 is SGHAT, CDR2 FQNNGV, per germline. Here the CDR3 reads CASSLVPASGPYNEQFF. The DNA of the CDR3 is TGTGCCAGCAGCTTAGTCCCCGCTAGCGGACCCTACAATGAGCAGTTCTTC.

In its sample, this clonotype was seen many times. The chain is built from TRBV6-2 or TRBV6-3 and TRBJ2-7; the D gene is possibly TRBD2 (6 bases). Trimming removed 3 bases at V and 2 bases at J, with 14 bases between. Germline V gives CDR1 MNHEY, CDR2 SVGEGT. The CDR3 has 15 amino acids. CDR3 sequence reads: CASSYPGELTYEQYF. The DNA of the CDR3 is TGTGCCAGCAGTTATCCGGGAGAATTGACCTACGAGCAGTACTTC.

V is TRBV2 and J is TRBJ2-6; TRBD1 matches 8 bases. The CDR3 length is 16 residues. Trimming cost V 10 bases and J 4 bases; bases outside gene matches: 12. Germline CDR1 and CDR2: SNHLY and FYNNEI. The DNA of the CDR3 is TGTGCCACCCGAGACAGGGGTAATTACGGGGCCAACGTCCTGACTTTC. This sequence encodes CATRDRGNYGANVLTF.

The chain uses TRBV9 and TRBJ2-3; 12 bases align to TRBD2. Trimming took 4 bases from V and 5 from J; bases not matched to a gene: 8. Per germline, CDR1 SGDLS and CDR2 YYNGEE. This CDR3 comprises 16 residues. CDR3: CASSTLAGGTVDTQYF. CDR3 nucleotide sequence: TGTGCCAGCAGCACTCTAGCGGGAGGGACCGTAGATACGCAGTATTTT.

This clonotype was seen ten or more times. This chain joins TRBV7-2 and TRBJ2-5, with 7 bases aligning to TRBD2. The CDR3 has 15 residues. CDR1 is SGHTA and CDR2 is FQGNSA in the germline V gene. J gave up 7 bases and V 3 bases, and 11 bases lay outside the gene matches. CDR3 sequence reads: CASSFGGVGEGTQYF. CDR3 nucleotide sequence: TGTGCCAGCAGCTTTGGGGGGGTTGGCGAAGGGACCCAGTACTTC. Filled out from reference TRBV7-2 and TRBJ2-5, the complete variable domain reads GAGVSQSPSNKVTEKGKDVELRCDPISGHTALYWYRQSLGQGLEFLIYFQGNSAPDKSGLPSDRFSAERTGGSVSTLTIQRTQQEDSAVYLCASSFGGVGEGTQYFGPGTRLLVL.

The chain combines TRBV19 with TRBJ1-5; 7 nucleotides match TRBD1. The ends lost 7 bases at V and 1 base at J; junction bases unmatched: 4. The V gene's germline CDR1 is LNHDA and CDR2 SQIVND (reference sequence). CDR3 length: 14 residues. The CDR3 loop reads CASMHRGSNQPQHF. CDR3 nucleotides: TGTGCCAGTATGCACAGGGGAAGCAATCAGCCCCAGCATTTT.

This chain connects TRBV4-1 to TRBJ1-5; 7 nucleotides match TRBD1. Trimming at V came to 3 bases and at J to 1 base, leaving 9 bases not matched to a gene. CDR3 length: 17 amino acids. Germline CDR1 MGHRA, CDR2 YSYEKL. CDR3 DNA sequence: TGCGCCAGCAGCCACCGACAGGGAGTGTCGAGCAATCAGCCCCAGCATTTT. Translated: CASSHRQGVSSNQPQHF.

The table lists this clonotype with many counts. The J gene is TRBJ1-1, the V gene TRBV11-2, with D maybe TRBD1 (5 bases). The CDR3 is 15 amino acids. The germline V gene encodes CDR1 SGHAT and CDR2 FQNNGV. Trimming cost V 1 base and J 5 bases, with 14 bases left between them. The CDR3: CASSLAERGVTEAFF. The CDR3 DNA reads TGTGCCAGCAGCTTAGCAGAGCGAGGGGTAACTGAAGCTTTCTTT.

The chain employs TRBV7-2 and TRBJ1-2, with TRBD1 matching over 12 bases. Germline CDR1 is SGHTA and CDR2 is FQGNSA. The CDR3 loop spans 15 amino acids. After removal of 5 bases from V and 8 bases from J, the junction contained 9 bases not matched to a gene. CDR3 DNA sequence: TGTGCCAGCAGCCAGTCCGGGACAGGGGGCCAGGGCTACACCTTC. Amino acid sequence: CASSQSGTGGQGYTF.

This clonotype was picked up a small number of times. J is TRBJ2-7 and V is TRBV30; TRBD2 matches at 8 bases. Trimming took 5 bases from V and 2 from J; bases not matched to a gene: 5. Germline V gene data show CDR1 as GTSNPN and CDR2 as SVGIG (reference sequence). The CDR3 spans 13 residues. The CDR3 DNA reads as TGTGCCTGGGCGACTAGCGTCCCCTACGAGCAGTACTTC. This codes for CAWATSVPYEQYF.

Notes on this clonotype: A read error may explain this, as a much larger clone is one base away. The V and J genes are TRBV6-1 and TRBJ1-5; 11 bases are a match to TRBD1. There are 13 residues in the CDR3. Germline CDR1 and CDR2: MNHNS and SASEGT. CDR3 DNA: TGTGCCAGCGGGACAGGGGGTCGTCAGCTCCAGCATTTT. Encoded protein: CASGTGGRQLQHF.

The chain has TRBV28 and TRBJ2-7; 8 nucleotides align to TRBD1. The CDR3 totals 14 residues. The V segment lost 6 bases and the J segment 2 bases; nucleotides outside the gene matches: 6. Germline values: CDR1 MDHEN, CDR2 SYDVKM. CDR3 amino acids: CASRPGQATYEQYF. In DNA, the CDR3 is TGTGCCAGCAGGCCGGGACAGGCGACCTACGAGCAGTACTTC.

This sequence joins TRBV6-1 and TRBJ1-4, with no clear D. The CDR3 sequence is 10 residues long. The V gene's germline CDR1 is MNHNS and CDR2 SASEGT. V lost 6 bases to trimming and J lost 11 bases, with 7 bases between them. Here the CDR3 DNA reads TGTGCCAGCAGACGTGAGAAACTGTTTTTT. As protein: CASRREKLFF.

J is TRBJ2-5 and V is TRBV29-1; possible D gene TRBD1, 6 bases. Germline V gene lookup returns CDR1 SQVTM and CDR2 ANQGSEA. Trimming took off 5 bases at V and 4 bases at J, with 14 bases between the two ends. The CDR3 contains 13 residues. The CDR3 loop reads CSVTDPRGETQYF. CDR3 DNA sequence: TGCAGCGTTACCGACCCCAGGGGAGAGACCCAGTACTTC.

The J gene is TRBJ2-5, the V gene TRBV24-1, with 11 bases aligning to TRBD2. The J call could be wrong; TRBJ2-1 is a better fit for the DNA end. The CDR3 extends over 17 amino acids. Germline V gene lookup returns CDR1 KGHDR and CDR2 SFDVKD. The DNA of the CDR3 is TGTGCCACCAGTGACCCCAGGGCTAGCGGGAGGTACAATGAGCAGTTCTTC. Encoded protein: CATSDPRASGRYNEQFF.

Concerning this clonotype itself: An end of the junction differs from the germline gene, which may be a read error. The chain carries TRBV3-1 and TRBJ1-5, with unresolved D. The germline gives CDR1 LGHDT, CDR2 YNNKEL (reference sequence). The CDR3 sequence is 12 residues long. The CDR3, as DNA: TGTGCCGGCAGTTTAGGTGGACAGCCCCAGCATTTT. Translation gives CAGSLGGQPQHF.

There are many counts of this clonotype. The chain links TRBV28 to TRBJ1-5; 8 nucleotides agree with TRBD1. There are 14 residues in the CDR3. Germline V lookup: CDR1 MDHEN, CDR2 SYDVKM. Losses at the gene ends were 6 bases for V and 3 bases for J; bases not matched to a gene: 4. The CDR3 loop reads CASRRQGTNQPQHF. The CDR3 nucleotides read TGTGCCAGCAGAAGACAGGGGACCAATCAGCCCCAGCATTTT.

This clonotype was recorded many times. The chain combines TRBV7-9 with TRBJ2-7, with TRBD2 matching over 11 bases. Germline V gene sequence: CDR1 SEHNR, CDR2 FQNEAQ (reference sequence). The CDR3 is 14 amino acids. V was clipped by 4 bases and J by 5 bases; unmatched bases: 4. CDR3 sequence reads: CASSYPTSGDEQYF. The CDR3, as DNA: TGTGCCAGCAGCTACCCGACTAGCGGGGACGAGCAGTACTTC.

This clonotype was counted between two and nine times. This chain uses TRBV20-1 with TRBJ2-7; 7 bases are a match to TRBD2. The V and J ends lost 0 bases and 2 bases, in that order; junction bases with no gene match: 10. CDR3 length equals 16 residues. Germline CDR1 DFQATT, CDR2 SNEGSKA (reference sequence). CDR3 protein: CSARELRAGDPYEQYF. The CDR3 DNA reads TGCAGTGCTAGAGAACTTAGGGCGGGAGACCCCTACGAGCAGTACTTC.

This clonotype has just a few counts. The V call is TRBV27, the J call TRBJ2-2; no definite D call. Germline V CDR1 and CDR2: MNHEY, SMNVEV (reference sequence). The CDR3 is 15 residues long. V shed 6 bases and J shed 3 bases, with 14 bases lying between them. The CDR3 loop reads CASSPSWVDTGELFF. CDR3 in DNA: TGTGCCAGCAGCCCAAGTTGGGTGGACACCGGGGAGCTGTTTTTT.

CDR3 nucleotide sequence: TGCGCCAGCAGCCAAGGGAACTCTGGGGCCAACGTCCTGACTTTC. Its protein product is CASSQGNSGANVLTF. The chain has TRBV4-3 and TRBJ2-6; D not certain. Trimming took 1 base from V and 0 from J, leaving 4 bases between them. CDR1 LGHNA and CDR2 YSLEER come from the germline V gene. This CDR3 comprises 15 residues.

There are a few counts of this clonotype. The chain combines TRBV5-5 with TRBJ1-1; 7 nucleotides line up with TRBD1. The J segment lost 1 base and the V segment lost 4 bases, leaving 7 bases of the junction unmatched. The length of the CDR3 is 15 residues. Germline V CDR1 and CDR2: SGHKS, YYEKEE (reference sequence). Here the CDR3 DNA reads TGTGCCAGCAGCCTAGGACAGGTGACGAACACTGAAGCTTTCTTT. Protein product: CASSLGQVTNTEAFF.

This clonotype was seen only a few times. The V call is TRBV28, the J call TRBJ1-2; TRBD1 aligns across 9 bases. The length of the CDR3 is 14 residues. CDR1 and CDR2 from the germline V gene are MDHEN and SYDVKM. After removal of 6 bases from V and 7 bases from J, the junction contained 9 bases not matched to a gene. The CDR3 coding sequence is TGTGCCAGCAGATCACAGGGGGCGCCGGGTGGCTACACCTTC. Amino acid sequence: CASRSQGAPGGYTF.

A remark on this clonotype: One end of the junction varies from germline; a read error may be responsible. The rearrangement uses TRBV11-2 and TRBJ2-1, with a tentative D call TRBD2 (5 bases). CDR1 is SGHAT, CDR2 FQNNGV, per germline. This CDR3 is built from 14 residues. CDR3 amino acids: CASSLDPGYNEQLF. The CDR3 DNA follows: TGTGCCAGCAGCTTAGATCCGGGGTACAATGAGCAGCTCTTC.

The genes are TRBV28 and TRBJ2-3; TRBD2 is a possible D gene (6 bases). Trimming removed 4 bases from V and 2 bases from J, with 19 bases in between. Looked up from germline, CDR1 is MDHEN and CDR2 is SYDVKM. CDR3 length: 17 amino acids. CDR3 DNA: TGTGCCAGCAGTTCCGGCGGTAGCGGTTATTACACAGATACGCAGTATTTT. Translation gives CASSSGGSGYYTDTQYF.

This clonotype was seen a few times. The chain combines TRBV29-1 with TRBJ2-7; D might be TRBD1 or TRBD2, each matching 6 bases. The V gene's germline CDR1 is SQVTM and CDR2 ANQGSEA. The CDR3 is 13 residues long. V was shortened by 7 bases and J by 3 bases, with 16 bases between the two germline ends. The CDR3 bases are TGCAGCGCCAACCTCAAGGGGGGCTACGAGCAGTACTTC. As protein: CSANLKGGYEQYF.

This clonotype has ten or more counts. This chain links TRBV27 with TRBJ1-1; D possibly corresponds to TRBD1 (5 bases). The CDR3 covers 13 residues. Germline assignment: CDR1 MNHEY and CDR2 SMNVEV (reference sequence). Trimming shortened V by 5 bases and J by 4 bases, and 11 bases separated the two germline ends. The CDR3 sequence is CASSALGVTEAFF. The CDR3 DNA reads as TGTGCCAGCAGTGCCTTAGGGGTCACTGAAGCTTTCTTT.

The table lists this clonotype with a few counts. J is TRBJ1-1 and V is TRBV4-3; D gene unclear. Trimming shortened V by 0 bases and J by 0 bases, and 8 bases separated the two germline ends. Germline V lookup: CDR1 LGHNA, CDR2 YSLEER. CDR3 size: 15 residues. The DNA of the CDR3 is TGCGCCAGCAGCCAAGAAACCGGACTGAACACTGAAGCTTTCTTT. Translated: CASSQETGLNTEAFF.